The TCR beta chain under discussion was sequenced for a study of human T cells and chemical hapten exposure. General study points: Positively correlated with patch test score were the counts of PT1 expanded TCRs.

Documented time point: pre-sensitization, week 0. Treatment noted: therapeutic diphenylcyclopropenone sensitization with weekly scalp DPC. This clonotype has just a few counts. The antigen remains undetermined. TCRdb re-called the RACE reads with MiXCR, one entry per CDR3 protein. The data hold some 330,000 distinct CDR3 sequences, with 5.5% observed a single time. The germline gives CDR1 MNHNY, CDR2 SVGAGI (reference sequence). This CDR3 spans 15 amino acids. V dropped 2 bases and J dropped 4 bases, with 11 bases sitting between them. This sequence was found in a young woman with alopecia areata. Some clones in this sample may be carry-over from other donors' samples. The V and J genes are TRBV6-6 and TRBJ2-2; D is unresolved. Sample: whole blood, taken in connection with sensitization to the hapten diphenylcyclopropenone (DPC). CDR3 protein: CASSYGLVTTGELFF. DNA for the CDR3: TGTGCCAGCAGTTACGGGCTAGTAACCACCGGGGAGCTGTTTTTT.